Sequencing of this T cell receptor (beta chain) was carried out in a study of blood T cell repertoires in COVID-19. Study summary: Samples came from the United States, Italy and Spain, spanning acute and convalescent COVID-19. T cells, B-cell-depleted T cells, or PBMCs provided the cDNA or gDNA that served as material.

Authors' analysis steps: Scientists estimated how many nucleated cells there were by amplifying reference gene primers. Sequencing used immunoSEQ multiplex PCR; TCRdb keeps in-frame clones, though not all of them. Clonal size and the V and J genes are those of that table, whereas D and trimming came from the DNA. The sample includes around 300,000 clones, about 90% of them seen just once. The CDR3 has 17 amino acids. Germline assignment: CDR1 LGHNA and CDR2 YNFKEQ. The V segment lost 5 bases and the J segment 0 bases; nucleotides outside the gene matches: 4. Sequenced input: peripheral blood. The V call is TRBV4-2, the J call TRBJ2-6, with 10 bases that match TRBD2. This clonotype was sampled from a woman under 40 who had recovered from COVID-19. CDR3 DNA sequence: TGTGCCAGCAGCGAGAGGACTAGCGGCTCTGGGGCCAACGTCCTGACTTTC. It encodes CASSERTSGSGANVLTF.